The clone carrying this TCR beta chain appeared a few times. Its antigen is still unknown. Making the TCR beta libraries involved quantitative 5'-RACE with molecular barcodes. Using its own MiXCR run on the 5' RACE reads, TCRdb lists one record per CDR3 protein. The sample holds roughly 700,000 distinct CDR3 sequences; roughly 19% are singletons and the top ten take around a fifth. This sample was included in a study of CD8 T cells in ankylosing spondylitis. The germline CDR1 and CDR2 sequences are MGHRA and YSYEKL. V lost 0 bases, J lost 0 bases, and 5 bases stayed unmatched. This CDR3 region has 17 residues. Findings and caveats of the study: What seemed typical of ankylosing spondylitis blood was a TCR beta motif built from several highly homologous variants. Disease-linked clones displayed a CD8+ phenotype and appeared relatively rarely in peripheral blood. Existing reports had already noted some motif variants in reactive arthritis synovial fluid and blood.

The chain recombines TRBV4-1 with TRBJ2-3, with 8 bases identical to TRBD2. The sequenced sample was blood, either unsorted or a sorted T cell fraction (not recorded which). This sequence was found in a male donor with ankylosing spondylitis. CDR3 in amino acids: CASSQEAGDFSTDTQYF. The CDR3 DNA sequence: TGCGCCAGCAGCCAAGAAGCGGGAGACTTTAGCACAGATACGCAGTATTTT.